This entry concerns a single T cell receptor beta chain. As yet, its antigen is unknown. The sample is drawn from a study of cytotoxic CD8 clonotypes in ibrutinib-treated CLL. Across the whole study: The cohort had 10 to 12 relapsed/refractory and fewer than 16 treatment-naive patients, 17 IGHV unmutated.

Here immunoSEQ multiplex PCR was the method, and the copy in TCRdb shows in-frame clones only, minus some. The table includes 49,000 or so clones, roughly 57% detected once. The CDR3 extends over 16 amino acids. Per germline, CDR1 SEHNR and CDR2 FQNEAQ (reference sequence). V lost 1 base to trimming and J lost 2 bases, with 14 bases between them. Study observations and caveats: At the start, clonality exceeded age-matched healthy donors and followed circulating CD8+ T-cell counts. Public clonotypes were uncommon and contracted or stayed stable on treatment.

The sequence derives from a human donor with chronic lymphocytic leukemia. Sequencing was performed on PBMCs, taken after 12 months of ibrutinib treatment. The V call is TRBV7-9, the J call TRBJ1-2; TRBD1 is a possible D gene (6 bases). This chain's CDR3 is CASSLEAGRGNYGYTF. Written as DNA, the CDR3 is TGTGCCAGCAGCTTAGAAGCAGGGAGGGGGAACTATGGCTACACCTTC. The full variable domain, with the rest looked up from reference TRBV7-9 and TRBJ1-2, is DTGVSQNPRHKITKRGQNVTFRCDPISEHNRLYWYRQTLGQGPEFLTYFQNEAQLEKSRLLSDRFSAERPKGSFSTLEIQRTEQGDSAMYLCASSLEAGRGNYGYTFGSGTRLTVV.